These 20 T cell receptor beta chains share one sample of origin, sequenced in a study of liver allograft versus peripheral blood T cells. For the study at large: Comparative analysis was performed on T cell receptor repertoires from transplanted livers and from recipients' peripheral blood.

TCRdb fed the reads into MiXCR, producing one record per CDR3 protein. The table has 9,200 or so distinct CDR3 sequences, roughly 17% seen once. These receptor sequences come from a human patient who had a liver transplant. The graft donor may account for some of the T cells.

By proportion, this clonotype is medium-sized. This chain uses TRBV6-5 with TRBJ1-2; TRBD1 might be the D (5 bases). Deletions cut 4 bases from V and 4 bases from J, with 16 bases between. CDR3 length: 15 residues. Per germline, CDR1 MNHEY and CDR2 SVGAGI. The DNA of the CDR3 is TGTGCCAGCAGTTCCAACCTCAGGGAAAGCTATGGCTACACCTTC. It encodes CASSSNLRESYGYTF.

This clonotype has just a few counts. The rearrangement links TRBV20-1 to TRBJ1-2, with D uncertain. Germline-derived CDR1 and CDR2 are DFQATT and SNEGSKA (reference sequence). The CDR3 is 13 residues long. V lost 0 bases and J lost 7, with 12 bases in between. The CDR3, as DNA: TGCAGTGCTAGAGATATCCGGTCTGGTGGCTACACCTTC. Protein sequence: CSARDIRSGGYTF.

In this sample, this clonotype is medium-sized. The genes are TRBV6-5 and TRBJ1-2; D is unresolved. The CDR3 contains 12 residues. From germline, CDR1 is MNHEY and CDR2 SVGAGI. Trimming stripped 8 bases from V and 2 bases from J, with 9 bases between. The CDR3 sequence is CASFGRNYGYTF. DNA for the CDR3: TGTGCCAGCTTTGGAAGGAACTATGGCTACACCTTC.

This clonotype rates as medium-sized. The chain carries TRBV9 and TRBJ1-1, with D uncertain. Germline loops: CDR1 SGDLS, CDR2 YYNGEE. The CDR3 contains 14 residues. V lost 4 bases and J 3 bases, leaving 13 bases between the germline ends. The CDR3 DNA follows: TGTGCCAGCAGCTTTAGCGGGAGCGACACTGAAGCTTTCTTT. This codes for CASSFSGSDTEAFF.

This clonotype is categorized as medium-sized. The genes are TRBV29-1 and TRBJ1-1; tentative D call: TRBD1 (5 bases). Germline V lookup: CDR1 SQVTM, CDR2 ANQGSEA. V was pared by 6 bases and J by 6 bases, with 23 bases between. The CDR3 contains 15 residues. CDR3 in amino acids: CSVGGEGQYVPEAFF. The CDR3 DNA reads TGCAGCGTCGGGGGGGAAGGGCAGTATGTCCCTGAAGCTTTCTTT.

This clonotype is judged medium-sized. The rearrangement joins TRBV10-3 to TRBJ1-1, with TRBD1 matching 8 bases. The CDR3 is 13 amino acids. Germline values: CDR1 ENHRY, CDR2 SYGVKD. V trimming: 8 bases; J trimming: 8 bases; junction bases outside the gene matches: 10. The CDR3 nucleotides are TGTGCCATCGCCGGGACAGGCGCCCGCGAAGCTTTCTTT. Translated: CAIAGTGAREAFF.

This clonotype was recorded at least ten times. The chain links TRBV28 to TRBJ1-5; tentative D call: TRBD1 (5 bases). Germline V gene sequence: CDR1 MDHEN, CDR2 SYDVKM. CDR3 size: 14 residues. The V and J ends lost 9 bases and 0 bases respectively, with 12 bases between them. The CDR3 DNA follows: TGTGCCAGTACCCGGGGCGGTAGCAATCAGCCCCAGCATTTT. Encoded protein: CASTRGGSNQPQHF.

The V gene is TRBV5-1, the J gene TRBJ1-4; the match to TRBD1 covers 9 bases. This CDR3 comprises 16 residues. Per germline, CDR1 SGHRS and CDR2 YFSETQ. Trimming took 4 bases from V and 4 from J; bases not matched to a gene: 8. CDR3 coding DNA: TGCGCCAGCAGCCTGAACGGACAGGGGAATAATGAAAAACTGTTTTTT. It yields the protein CASSLNGQGNNEKLFF. Filled out from reference TRBV5-1 and TRBJ1-4, the complete variable domain reads KAGVTQTPRYLIKTRGQQVTLSCSPISGHRSVSWYQQTPGQGLQFLFEYFSETQRNKGNFPGRFSGRQFSNSRSEMNVSTLELGDSALYLCASSLNGQGNNEKLFFGSGTQLSVL.

Only a few counts were recorded for this clonotype. The CDR3 here is CSVSLDTQYF. The CDR3 nucleotides are TGCAGCGTTTCCCTGGATACGCAGTATTTT. The V call is TRBV29-1, the J call TRBJ2-3; D gene ambiguous. The CDR3 covers 10 residues. Trimming took off 5 bases at V and 6 bases at J, with 6 bases between the two ends. Germline CDR1 and CDR2: SQVTM and ANQGSEA.

V and J are TRBV12-5 and TRBJ1-4; unclear D gene. Looked up from germline, CDR1 is LGHNT and CDR2 is FRNRAP. Trimming cost V 6 bases and J 8 bases, with 16 bases left between them. The CDR3 totals 14 residues. The CDR3 loop reads CASGRIGLEEKLFF. CDR3 coding DNA: TGTGCTAGTGGCAGGATTGGGCTTGAGGAAAAACTGTTTTTT.

This clonotype has ten or more counts. This sequence joins TRBV18 and TRBJ2-7; no clear D gene. The CDR3 spans 13 residues. V was pared by 5 bases and J by 3 bases, with 11 bases between. CDR1 KGHSH and CDR2 LQKENI come from the germline V gene. CDR3 sequence reads: CASSSGPRYEQYF. The CDR3 DNA follows: TGTGCCAGCTCATCCGGACCCCGCTACGAGCAGTACTTC.

This clonotype occurred a few times. This chain joins TRBV13 and TRBJ1-5; D is perhaps TRBD1 (6 bases). Germline assignment: CDR1 PRHDT and CDR2 FYEKMQ (reference sequence). The CDR3 consists of 15 residues. Trimming pared 8 bases from V and 1 base from J, leaving 15 bases between. This chain's CDR3 is CASRVGGLSNQPQHF. CDR3 DNA: TGTGCCAGCCGAGTGGGGGGCCTCAGCAATCAGCCCCAGCATTTT. Full variable domain (missing parts from reference TRBV13 and TRBJ1-5): AAGVIQSPRHLIKEKRETATLKCYPIPRHDTVYWYQQGPGQDPQFLISFYEKMQSDKGSIPDRFSAQQFSDYHSELNMSSLELGDSALYFCASRVGGLSNQPQHFGDGTRLSIL.

In its sample, this clonotype is medium-sized. The chain carries TRBV6-2 or TRBV6-3 and TRBJ2-2, with D possibly being TRBD2 (5 bases). This CDR3 spans 14 amino acids. V lost 6 bases, J lost 3 bases, and 11 bases lay in between. CDR1 MNHEY and CDR2 SVGEGT come from the germline V gene. In nucleotides, the CDR3 is TGTGCCAGCAGCCGCGGGTCATACACCGGGGAGCTGTTTTTT. Protein sequence: CASSRGSYTGELFF.

This clonotype is labeled medium-sized (0.01 to 0.1%). The rearrangement joins TRBV6-6 to TRBJ1-5, with D tentatively TRBD1 (5 bases). This CDR3 has 13 residues. CDR1 MNHNY and CDR2 SVGAGI come from the germline V gene (reference sequence). The V and J ends lost 10 bases and 5 bases respectively, with 15 bases between them. The CDR3 loop is CATFGTAHQPQHF. The CDR3 DNA reads as TGTGCCACCTTCGGGACGGCTCATCAGCCCCAGCATTTT.

This clonotype was detected many times. V usage is TRBV6-5 and J usage is TRBJ1-1; TRBD1 might be the D (5 bases). Germline V gene data show CDR1 as MNHEY and CDR2 as SVGAGI. With 6 bases removed from V and 5 bases from J, the gap between germline ends came to 13 bases. This CDR3 is built from 13 residues. The CDR3 DNA reads as TGTGCCAGCAGGTTAGGGGTGAGAACTGAAGCTTTCTTT. This encodes CASRLGVRTEAFF.

By share of the sample, this clonotype is medium-sized (0.01 to 0.1%). The chain couples TRBV19 to TRBJ1-4; the D is unclear. The CDR3 extends over 15 amino acids. From germline, CDR1 is LNHDA and CDR2 SQIVND (reference sequence). The V gene lost 6 bases and the J gene lost 0 bases, with 11 bases spanning the gap. The CDR3 sequence is CASRKVGTTNEKLFF. Here the CDR3 DNA reads TGTGCCAGTAGGAAGGTGGGAACAACTAATGAAAAACTGTTTTTT.

This clonotype is medium-sized in the sample. V usage is TRBV15 and J usage is TRBJ2-7; the D gene is possibly TRBD2 (6 bases). This CDR3 is built from 15 residues. V lost 6 bases, J lost 0 bases, and 15 bases lay in between. Germline V CDR1 and CDR2: LNHNV, YYDKDF (reference sequence). The DNA of the CDR3 is TGTGCCACCAGGGAGAGAAAGGGACTCTCCTACGAGCAGTACTTC. Protein product: CATRERKGLSYEQYF.

This clonotype was detected ten times or more. This chain links TRBV6-1 with TRBJ1-5; D remains unclear. V shed 6 bases and J shed 0 bases, with 15 bases lying between them. The V gene's germline CDR1 is MNHNS and CDR2 SASEGT. This CDR3 region has 16 residues. DNA for the CDR3: TGTGCCAGCAGGAGTGGGGTTGGGGATAGCAATCAGCCCCAGCATTTT. It is translated as CASRSGVGDSNQPQHF.

This clonotype is deemed medium-sized (0.01 to 0.1%). J is TRBJ1-3 and V is TRBV19; no definite D call. The CDR3 contains 14 residues. The V end was cut by 7 bases, the J end by 0 bases, with 10 bases between. Germline V lookup: CDR1 LNHDA, CDR2 SQIVND (reference sequence). CDR3 coding DNA: TGTGCCAGTACCGGCTTGAGCTCTGGAAACACCATATATTTT. Translated, it gives CASTGLSSGNTIYF.

By sample fraction, this clonotype is medium-sized. The rearrangement links TRBV6-2 or TRBV6-3 to TRBJ1-5; D not certain. The CDR3 loop spans 14 amino acids. Germline-derived CDR1 and CDR2 are MNHEY and SVGEGT. V was shortened by 2 bases and J by 4 bases, with 9 bases between the two germline ends. CDR3 nucleotides: TGTGCCAGCAGTTACGGGCAGCTGAATCAGCCCCAGCATTTT. Translation: CASSYGQLNQPQHF.